These 29 T cell receptor beta chains originate from one sample sequenced in a study of CXCR3-negative and CXCR3-positive naive CD8 T cells. General study findings and limits: Naive cells with CXCR3 showed TRB CDR3s that were more hydrophobic than those in CXCR3-negative naive cells.

These receptors have no identified antigens. TRB cDNA was prepared as libraries by UMI-labeled 5' RACE. From the 5' RACE reads, TCRdb lists one entry per CDR3 protein and no DNA. The table lists some 60,000 distinct CDR3 sequences. Material: naive CXCR3+ CD8+ T cells from blood. The subset here: CD45RO-CCR7+CD27+CD95- naive CD8+ T cells expressing CXCR3 (TNR3+). All receptors derive from a human donor in good health. Some clones in this sample may be carry-over from other donors' samples.

The chain is built from TRBV27 and TRBJ1-1. The CDR3 is 13 residues long. In germline, CDR1 is MNHEY, CDR2 SMNVEV (reference sequence). This chain's CDR3 is CASSRGQGTEAFF.

The CDR3 loop reads CASSMTGVSYEQCF. The rearrangement uses TRBV6-5 and TRBJ2-7; TCRdb names TRBD1, which stays unverified in the absence of DNA. The CDR3 is 14 amino acids. In germline, CDR1 is MNHEY, CDR2 SVGAGI.

The V gene is TRBV19, the J gene TRBJ2-7; TCRdb designates TRBD1, a call that cannot be tested without DNA. Germline V gene sequence: CDR1 LNHDA, CDR2 SQIVND (reference sequence). This CDR3 is built from 15 residues. The CDR3 protein is CASSKGDSPSYEQYF.

V usage is TRBV29-1 and J usage is TRBJ2-2; TCRdb's D gene call, TRBD1, goes unchecked for lack of DNA. This CDR3 is 15 amino acids long. Germline CDR1 is SQVTM and CDR2 is ANQGSEA. The CDR3 region is CSVVSGTQNTGELFF.

The chain combines TRBV29-1 with TRBJ2-7; checking the TCRdb D call of TRBD1 is not possible without DNA. The length of the CDR3 is 13 residues. Germline V gene data show CDR1 as SQVTM and CDR2 as ANQGSEA. CDR3 sequence: CSVAGTGPYEQYF.

V and J are TRBV10-3 and TRBJ1-5; TCRdb names TRBD1, which stays unverified in the absence of DNA. Per the germline V gene, CDR1 is ENHRY and CDR2 is SYGVKD. The CDR3 is 13 amino acids. CDR3 in amino acids: CAIQGADGQPQHF.

The chain employs TRBV29-1 and TRBJ2-7; no DNA is available, so the TRBD2 call from TCRdb remains unchecked. The germline V gene encodes CDR1 SQVTM and CDR2 ANQGSEA. The CDR3 is made up of 15 amino acids. CDR3 region: CSVVGMKGGSYEQYF.

This chain links TRBV25-1 with TRBJ2-7; as DNA is missing, the TRBD2 call by TCRdb cannot be tested. The CDR3 loop spans 16 amino acids. The germline V gene has CDR1 MGHDK and CDR2 SYGVNS. The CDR3 loop is CASSEYTSRAADEQYF.

V is TRBV28 and J is TRBJ2-2. This CDR3 spans 15 amino acids. The germline V gene encodes CDR1 MDHEN and CDR2 SYDVKM. This CDR3 reads CASSLNLPNTGELFF.

V is TRBV12-3 or TRBV12-4 and J is TRBJ1-2; there is no DNA to check the TCRdb D call of TRBD1. This CDR3 is built from 16 residues. The CDR3: CASSLWDRLEGNGYTF.

The V call is TRBV7-9, the J call TRBJ2-5. Germline lookup yields CDR1 SEHNR and CDR2 FQNEAQ (reference sequence). The CDR3 length is 13 residues. The CDR3: CASSLGLSETEYF. The variable domain in full, completed from reference TRBV7-9 and TRBJ2-5, reads DTGVSQNPRHKITKRGQNVTFRCDPISEHNRLYWYRQTLGQGPEFLTYFQNEAQLEKSRLLSDRFSAERPKGSFSTLEIQRTEQGDSAMYLCASSLGLSETEYFGPGTRLLVL.

The V and J genes are TRBV7-9 and TRBJ1-1; lacking DNA, the TRBD1 call made by TCRdb goes unchecked. This CDR3 has 15 residues. CDR1 SEHNR and CDR2 FQNEAQ come from the germline V gene (reference sequence). The CDR3 sequence is CASSLVRDTNTEAFF.

The chain uses TRBV29-1 and TRBJ2-2. The CDR3 has 12 amino acids. The germline V gene has CDR1 SQVTM and CDR2 ANQGSEA. This chain's CDR3 is CSVEKVTGELFF.

The V gene is TRBV12-3 or TRBV12-4, the J gene TRBJ1-2; TCRdb outputs TRBD1, but without DNA this stays unchecked. There are 13 residues in the CDR3. This CDR3 is CASSLGGAYGYTF.

The V gene is TRBV18, the J gene TRBJ1-1; TCRdb names TRBD1, which stays unverified in the absence of DNA. This CDR3 is 13 amino acids long. Per germline, CDR1 KGHSH and CDR2 LQKENI. This chain's CDR3 is CASSPLGTVEAFF.

The chain recombines TRBV12-3 or TRBV12-4 with TRBJ1-2; the D call of TRBD1 rests on TCRdb alone, since no DNA is present to check it. The length of the CDR3 is 15 residues. The CDR3 is CASSLGAVEHYGYTF.

The chain combines TRBV6-4 with TRBJ1-1. The CDR3 is 15 residues long. Germline V lookup: CDR1 MRHNA, CDR2 SNTAGT. CDR3 sequence: CASSDSSDISTEAFF.

The genes are TRBV10-3 and TRBJ1-4. The CDR3 length is 16 residues. In germline, CDR1 is ENHRY, CDR2 SYGVKD. The CDR3: CAISDRGFETNEKLFF.

J is TRBJ2-2 and V is TRBV28. CDR1 is MDHEN, CDR2 SYDVKM, per germline. The CDR3 sequence is 17 residues long. The CDR3 sequence is CASSFQASHARTGELFF.

The chain links TRBV18 to TRBJ2-7. The CDR3 contains 15 residues. Germline V gene sequence: CDR1 KGHSH, CDR2 LQKENI. CDR3: CASSPLAGVSYEQYF. The whole variable domain, remainder taken from reference TRBV18 and TRBJ2-7, is NAGVMQNPRHLVRRRGQEARLRCSPMKGHSHVYWYRQLPEEGLKFMVYLQKENIIDESGMPKERFSAEFPKEGPSILRIQQVVRGDSAAYFCASSPLAGVSYEQYFGPGTRLTVT.

The rearrangement links TRBV5-1 to TRBJ2-1; the TRBD1 assignment by TCRdb is unverifiable without DNA. This CDR3 contains 14 residues. Germline V gene lookup returns CDR1 SGHRS and CDR2 YFSETQ. CDR3 in amino acids: CASRETGANNEQFF.

V is TRBV7-2 and J is TRBJ2-7; no DNA is available, so the TRBD2 call from TCRdb remains unchecked. The CDR3 contains 14 residues. Germline-derived CDR1 and CDR2 are SGHTA and FQGNSA. The CDR3 reads CASSLLVDSYEQYF.

The chain joins TRBV25-1 to TRBJ2-1. The CDR3 is 15 residues long. Germline lookup yields CDR1 MGHDK and CDR2 SYGVNS. Here the CDR3 reads CASSELIDSIHEQFF. Supplemented by reference TRBV25-1 and TRBJ2-1, the full variable domain reads EADIYQTPRYLVIGTGKKITLECSQTMGHDKMYWYQQDPGMELHLIHYSYGVNSTEKGDLSSESTVSRIRTEHFPLTLESARPSHTSQYLCASSELIDSIHEQFFGPGTRLTVL.

The CDR3 sequence is CASSQGLAVDTGELFF. The genes are TRBV3-1 and TRBJ2-2; absent DNA, TCRdb's TRBD2 call cannot be checked. The CDR3 is 16 amino acids. In germline, CDR1 is LGHDT, CDR2 YNNKEL (reference sequence).

The genes are TRBV21-1 and TRBJ2-4. TRBV21-1 is assigned pseudogene status. The CDR3 runs 18 residues. The CDR3: CASSKVRLDTLAKNIQYF.

The rearrangement links TRBV28 to TRBJ2-7; TCRdb lists TRBD1, though no DNA is available to test this call. CDR1 is MDHEN, CDR2 SYDVKM, per germline. This CDR3 comprises 18 residues. This CDR3 reads CASSLLYAPGQLGYEQYF.

The chain combines TRBV12-3 or TRBV12-4 with TRBJ2-7; TCRdb lists TRBD1, though no DNA is available to test this call. CDR3 length: 13 amino acids. The CDR3 sequence: CASTRPGSYEQYF.

The CDR3 here is CASSQARHSNTEAFF. The chain has TRBV4-3 and TRBJ1-1. The CDR3 length is 15 residues. The germline gives CDR1 LGHNA, CDR2 YSLEER.

The genes are TRBV4-3 and TRBJ2-7; TCRdb's assignment of TRBD1 cannot be checked, as there is no DNA. The germline CDR1 and CDR2 sequences are LGHNA and YSLEER. The CDR3 covers 15 residues. The CDR3: CASSQYLGQAYEQYF.